The clone carrying this T cell receptor beta chain has a count of ten or more. Its specificity is not known. These data belong to a study of T cells in Graves' hyperthyroidism and ophthalmopathy. Study as a whole: Peripheral blood was secured at the point of initial diagnosis, before any treatment. Points from the study as a whole: Model output signaled ophthalmopathy a median 6.5 months ahead of onset.

The patients, who ranged from 18 to 65 in age, presented with newly diagnosed hyperthyroidism lasting under 2 months. The investigators amplified TCR beta CDR3 regions from RNA transcripts. HTBI primers drove first-round RT-PCR of the TCR CDR3. TCRdb reprocessed the multiplex PCR reads with MiXCR, giving one entry per CDR3 protein. The sample yields under 450,000 distinct CDR3 sequences, about a sixth seen once. The CDR3 length is 15 residues. V was cut by 5 bases and J by 4 bases, with 17 bases left in between. The TCR comes from a young woman with Graves' hyperthyroidism. Sample: blood. The J gene is TRBJ2-5, the V gene TRBV12-3 or TRBV12-4; weak D call: TRBD2 (6 bases). Here the CDR3 reads CASSPRWRDGETQYF. CDR3 in DNA: TGTGCCAGCAGTCCGCGTTGGCGGGACGGAGAGACCCAGTACTTC.